A single sample is the source of the 8 T cell receptor beta chains below, sequenced in a study of early T cells in non-severe SARS-CoV-2 infection. TCRdb reprocessed the 5' RACE reads via MiXCR and lists one record per CDR3 protein. The table lists about 30,000 distinct CDR3 sequences, roughly 3.9% of them singletons. The sequencing sample was made of whole blood. The receptor source for this set is an adult who was a healthcare worker with PCR-confirmed SARS-CoV-2 infection or an uninfected control (not recorded which).

Many counts were recorded for this clonotype. This chain's CDR3 is CASSQGYEQYF. CDR3 DNA sequence: TGTGCCAGCAGCCAAGGCTACGAGCAGTACTTC. The chain combines TRBV14 with TRBJ2-7, with D unresolved. From germline, CDR1 is SGHDN and CDR2 FVKESK. This CDR3 has 11 amino acids. With 1 base removed from V and 3 bases from J, the gap between germline ends came to 1 base.

The table lists this clonotype with many counts. The chain employs TRBV20-1 and TRBJ2-5; TRBD1 or TRBD2 may be the D gene (5 bases each). From germline, CDR1 is DFQATT and CDR2 SNEGSKA (reference sequence). V gave up 7 bases and J gave up 5 bases, with 17 bases separating them. This CDR3 spans 13 amino acids. This CDR3 reads CSVRLPGKETQYF. The CDR3 DNA follows: TGCAGTGTGCGACTACCAGGGAAGGAGACCCAGTACTTC.

The table lists this clonotype with many counts. DNA of the CDR3: TGTGCCAGCAGTGAGGTGGGAAGCTCCTATAATTCACCCCTCCACTTT. It encodes CASSEVGSSYNSPLHF. V gene TRBV25-1 combines with J gene TRBJ1-6; D not resolved. V was pared by 3 bases and J by 0 bases, with 9 bases between. Per germline, CDR1 MGHDK and CDR2 SYGVNS. CDR3 length equals 16 residues.

This clonotype was seen many times. The rearrangement uses TRBV18 and TRBJ1-1, with D perhaps TRBD1 (5 bases). Germline assignment: CDR1 KGHSH and CDR2 LQKENI. V lost 6 bases and J 4 bases, leaving 15 bases between the germline ends. The CDR3 covers 14 residues. CDR3: CASSPAGGGTEAFF. CDR3 coding DNA: TGTGCCAGCTCCCCGGCCGGGGGGGGCACTGAAGCTTTCTTT. The variable domain in full, completed from reference TRBV18 and TRBJ1-1, reads NAGVMQNPRHLVRRRGQEARLRCSPMKGHSHVYWYRQLPEEGLKFMVYLQKENIIDESGMPKERFSAEFPKEGPSILRIQQVVRGDSAAYFCASSPAGGGTEAFFGQGTRLTVV.

This clonotype was recorded at least ten times. The J gene is TRBJ2-1, the V gene TRBV11-3; 7 bases map to TRBD2. The junction had 0 bases not matched to a gene; V was cut back by 1 base and J by 0 bases. The CDR3 has 15 amino acids. CDR1 SGHNT and CDR2 YENEEA come from the germline V gene. CDR3 nucleotides: TGTGCCAGCAGCTTAGGCGGGAGCTCCTACAATGAGCAGTTCTTC. It encodes CASSLGGSSYNEQFF.

This clonotype came up many times. This chain joins TRBV6-5 and TRBJ1-4; D might be TRBD1 (6 bases). V was shortened by 2 bases and J by 8 bases, with 12 bases between the two germline ends. Germline CDR1 reads MNHEY; CDR2 reads SVGAGI. The CDR3 has 14 amino acids. CDR3 protein: CASSYATGREKLFF. CDR3 DNA sequence: TGTGCCAGCAGTTACGCTACAGGGAGGGAAAAACTGTTTTTT.

This clonotype was seen ten or more times. The V call is TRBV27, the J call TRBJ2-1, with a possible D match to TRBD2 (6 bases). Trimming took off 8 bases at V and 0 bases at J, with 14 bases between the two ends. The CDR3 totals 15 residues. CDR1 and CDR2 from the germline V gene are MNHEY and SMNVEV (reference sequence). The CDR3 is CASGGGATSYNEQFF. The DNA for the CDR3 is TGTGCCAGCGGCGGAGGGGCCACCTCCTACAATGAGCAGTTCTTC.

This clonotype was seen ten or more times. The V call is TRBV5-1, the J call TRBJ2-6; D remains ambiguous. Per the germline V gene, CDR1 is SGHRS and CDR2 is YFSETQ. The CDR3 runs to 15 residues. The germline V and J ends were trimmed by 0 bases and 1 base, with 5 bases remaining between them. The chain's CDR3 is CASSLEGSGANVLTF. As DNA, the CDR3 is TGCGCCAGCAGCTTGGAAGGATCTGGGGCCAACGTCCTGACTTTC. Full variable domain (missing parts from reference TRBV5-1 and TRBJ2-6): KAGVTQTPRYLIKTRGQQVTLSCSPISGHRSVSWYQQTPGQGLQFLFEYFSETQRNKGNFPGRFSGRQFSNSRSEMNVSTLELGDSALYLCASSLEGSGANVLTFGAGSRLTVL.